One sample yielded the 20 T cell receptor beta chains listed below, sequenced in a study of T-cell reconstitution after alpha-beta-depleted transplantation in children. TCRbeta library preparation incorporated unique molecular identifiers. TCRdb reprocessed the PCR reads with MiXCR, giving one entry per CDR3 protein. Of more than 150,000 distinct CDR3 sequences listed, approximately 14% were seen once; the top ten hold around 13%. The sequencing used PBMCs from the stem cell graft donor, collected from the stem cell graft. These receptor sequences come from a human donor who donated a stem cell graft to a child with acute lymphoblastic leukemia.

This clonotype appeared many times. This sequence joins TRBV5-4 and TRBJ2-7; the D gene is possibly TRBD2 (5 bases). The CDR3 runs 13 residues. Germline V gene lookup returns CDR1 SGHNT and CDR2 YYREEE (reference sequence). V was pared by 2 bases and J by 5 bases, with 11 bases between. Written as DNA, the CDR3 is TGTGCCAGCAGCTTTTCAGTCGGGGACGAGCAGTACTTC. It is translated as CASSFSVGDEQYF. Full variable domain (outside the CDR3, taken from reference TRBV5-4 and TRBJ2-7): ETGVTQSPTHLIKTRGQQVTLRCSSQSGHNTVSWYQQALGQGPQFIFQYYREEENGRGNFPPRFSGLQFPNYSSELNVNALELDDSALYLCASSFSVGDEQYFGPGTRLTVT.

This clonotype was picked up a small number of times. For the CDR3, the DNA is TGTGCCAGCATACCCTGGGGCGTAGAGACCCAGTACTTC. Encoded protein: CASIPWGVETQYF. V is TRBV6-2 or TRBV6-3 and J is TRBJ2-5, with D perhaps TRBD1 (5 bases). This CDR3 comprises 13 residues. V dropped 7 bases and J dropped 4 bases, with 13 bases sitting between them. Germline lookup yields CDR1 MNHEY and CDR2 SVGEGT.

This clonotype was detected ten times or more. The CDR3 sequence is CASRFRGGAGETQYF. The CDR3 coding sequence is TGTGCCAGCAGGTTTAGAGGAGGGGCCGGGGAGACCCAGTACTTC. The rearrangement links TRBV11-3 to TRBJ2-5, with D perhaps TRBD2 (6 bases). Germline V gene data show CDR1 as SGHNT and CDR2 as YENEEA. Trimming cost V 6 bases and J 5 bases, with 19 bases left between them. This CDR3 region has 15 residues.

This clonotype has a count of ten or more. The rearrangement uses TRBV5-1 and TRBJ2-3; 8 bases fit TRBD2. This CDR3 is 13 amino acids long. CDR1 SGHRS and CDR2 YFSETQ come from the germline V gene. V dropped 4 bases and J dropped 4; count of bases not matched to a gene: 2. CDR3 in DNA: TGCGCCAGCAGCCCCGGGGGGGCAGATACGCAGTATTTT. Translating gives CASSPGGADTQYF.

This chain uses TRBV7-9 with TRBJ1-1, with 12 bases identical to TRBD1. CDR1 SEHNR and CDR2 FQNEAQ come from the germline V gene (reference sequence). The length of the CDR3 is 15 residues. Trimming cost V 5 bases and J 7 bases; bases outside gene matches: 8. The CDR3, as DNA: TGTGCCAGCAGCGACCGGGACAGGGGGCAAGGTGAAGCTTTCTTT. It translates to CASSDRDRGQGEAFF.

This clonotype came up many times. This chain links TRBV10-1 with TRBJ2-3; D is uncertain. V was shortened by 0 bases and J by 4 bases, with 11 bases between the two germline ends. Germline V gene data show CDR1 as WNHNN and CDR2 as SYGVQD (reference sequence). The length of the CDR3 is 15 residues. DNA of the CDR3: TGCGCCAGCAGTGAGTCCCGTCAGAACGCAGATACGCAGTATTTT. Amino acid sequence: CASSESRQNADTQYF.

This clonotype was detected ten times or more. The chain joins TRBV10-3 to TRBJ2-4, with no clear D. Germline CDR1 ENHRY, CDR2 SYGVKD. There are 17 residues in the CDR3. V lost 3 bases, J lost 2 bases, and 17 bases lay in between. The CDR3: CAISERLILGSKNIQYF. In nucleotides, the CDR3 is TGTGCCATCAGTGAACGACTTATTTTGGGGTCCAAAAACATTCAGTACTTC.

This chain connects TRBV10-2 to TRBJ2-1; the match to TRBD2 covers 11 bases. The V segment lost 6 bases and the J segment 11 bases; nucleotides outside the gene matches: 6. CDR3 length equals 13 residues. Germline V gene sequence: CDR1 WSHSY, CDR2 SAAADI. For the CDR3, the DNA is TGCGCCAGCAGATTAGGGACTAGCGGTAAGCAGTTCTTC. It translates to CASRLGTSGKQFF.

This clonotype has just one count. This may be a read error: a much more frequent sequence differs by one nucleotide. The rearrangement uses TRBV3-1 and TRBJ2-1; D remains unclear. This CDR3 has 12 residues. The V end lost 0 bases, the J end lost 16 bases, and 13 bases lay between the germline ends. In germline, CDR1 is LGHDT, CDR2 YNNKEL (reference sequence). CDR3 sequence (DNA): TGTGCCAGCAGCCAAGACCCTAGTGCAAATTTCTTC. Protein sequence: CASSQDPSANFF.

This clonotype was counted a few times. This sequence joins TRBV5-4 and TRBJ1-2, with D tentatively TRBD1 (5 bases). Germline CDR1 SGHNT, CDR2 YYREEE (reference sequence). V lost 0 bases and J lost 8, with 8 bases in between. The CDR3 covers 12 residues. The CDR3 nucleotides are TGTGCCAGCAGCTTGGTTGGGGGAGGCTACACCTTC. Protein: CASSLVGGGYTF.

This clonotype occurred many times. The CDR3 loop reads CASSSERETGKSEQFF. The DNA of the CDR3 is TGTGCCAGCAGTTCAGAGCGGGAGACCGGCAAGAGCGAGCAGTTCTTC. This chain uses TRBV12-3 or TRBV12-4 with TRBJ2-1; 8 bases are a match to TRBD2. With 4 bases clipped from V and 10 bases from J, the junction kept 15 bases outside the gene matches. This CDR3 comprises 16 residues.

The sample holds many counts of this clonotype. The chain employs TRBV6-1 and TRBJ1-5; TRBD1 might be the D (5 bases). CDR1 is MNHNS and CDR2 is SASEGT in the germline V gene. V lost 6 bases and J 3 bases, leaving 9 bases between the germline ends. CDR3 length equals 13 residues. CDR3 region: CASRGPYNQPQHF. In DNA form, the CDR3 reads TGTGCCAGCAGGGGACCTTACAATCAGCCCCAGCATTTT.

This clonotype was picked up a small number of times. The chain couples TRBV11-2 to TRBJ2-5, with TRBD2 matching 9 bases. CDR3 length: 17 residues. V dropped 6 bases and J dropped 1; count of bases not matched to a gene: 12. CDR1 SGHAT and CDR2 FQNNGV come from the germline V gene. The CDR3 is CASRRFSGSFRQETQYF. DNA of the CDR3: TGTGCCAGCAGAAGATTTAGCGGGAGCTTCCGCCAAGAGACCCAGTACTTC.

The rearrangement links TRBV12-3 or TRBV12-4 to TRBJ2-1, with D perhaps matching TRBD1 or TRBD2 (5 bases each). CDR3 length: 19 residues. V lost 3 bases and J 0 bases, leaving 21 bases between the germline ends. CDR3 coding DNA: TGTGCCAGCAGTTTCTCCCGGCTAGCCGAGGGGAGCTCCTACAATGAGCAGTTCTTC. It specifies CASSFSRLAEGSSYNEQFF.

This clonotype appeared many times. The chain has TRBV12-3 or TRBV12-4 and TRBJ2-5; 10 nucleotides match TRBD1. J gave up 4 bases and V 4 bases, and 6 bases lay outside the gene matches. This CDR3 has 15 amino acids. CDR3 nucleotide sequence: TGTGCCAGCAGTTGGGGACAGGGGTGGATAGAGACCCAGTACTTC. Translation: CASSWGQGWIETQYF.

As for this clonotype: A clone one base away is much larger, so this may be a read error. The J gene is TRBJ2-1, the V gene TRBV27; D ambiguous. The CDR3 is made up of 13 amino acids. Deletions cut 6 bases from V and 3 bases from J, with 9 bases between. Germline-derived CDR1 and CDR2 are MNHEY and SMNVEV (reference sequence). CDR3 region: CASRLRNYNEQFF. The CDR3 DNA sequence: TGTGCCAGCAGACTTCGGAACTACAATGAGCAGTTCTTC.

The chain employs TRBV11-2 and TRBJ2-1, with 8 bases fitting TRBD2. The trim removed 6 bases at V and 6 bases at J, leaving 22 bases unmatched. The germline V gene has CDR1 SGHAT and CDR2 FQNNGV. This CDR3 comprises 19 residues. The CDR3 DNA sequence: TGTGCCAGCAGATTATACCCACTGGCGGGAGGCCCCGGGGGCAATGAGCAGTTCTTC. Its translation: CASRLYPLAGGPGGNEQFF.

This clonotype was seen many times. V and J are TRBV4-1 and TRBJ2-3; D not resolved. Germline CDR1 is MGHRA and CDR2 is YSYEKL. Trimming cost V 4 bases and J 2 bases, with 16 bases left between them. This CDR3 contains 16 residues. CDR3 loop: CASSPLGPAFTDTQYF. The CDR3 DNA is TGCGCCAGCAGCCCCTTGGGCCCTGCCTTCACAGATACGCAGTATTTT.

CDR3 in DNA: TGTGCCAGCAGCTTAGCGGAGACAGGGGATCAGCCCCAGCATTTT. Its protein product is CASSLAETGDQPQHF. The gene calls are TRBV7-9 and TRBJ1-5; 8 bases are shared with TRBD1. This CDR3 contains 15 residues. Trimming removed 0 bases from V and 5 bases from J; junction bases left unmatched: 3. Per germline, CDR1 SEHNR and CDR2 FQNEAQ (reference sequence). Based on the CDR3 plus reference TRBV7-9 and TRBJ1-5, the full variable domain is DTGVSQNPRHKITKRGQNVTFRCDPISEHNRLYWYRQTLGQGPEFLTYFQNEAQLEKSRLLSDRFSAERPKGSFSTLEIQRTEQGDSAMYLCASSLAETGDQPQHFGDGTRLSIL.

This clonotype has ten or more counts. The rearrangement joins TRBV20-1 to TRBJ2-5; tentative D call: TRBD2 (6 bases). The CDR3 is 19 amino acids. Germline assignment: CDR1 DFQATT and CDR2 SNEGSKA (reference sequence). V was cut by 0 bases and J by 5 bases, with 28 bases left in between. The CDR3 nucleotides read TGCAGTGCTAGAGATCTTGTGGTTCGCGACGGGAGCGTCGGGGAGACCCAGTACTTC. Translated: CSARDLVVRDGSVGETQYF.